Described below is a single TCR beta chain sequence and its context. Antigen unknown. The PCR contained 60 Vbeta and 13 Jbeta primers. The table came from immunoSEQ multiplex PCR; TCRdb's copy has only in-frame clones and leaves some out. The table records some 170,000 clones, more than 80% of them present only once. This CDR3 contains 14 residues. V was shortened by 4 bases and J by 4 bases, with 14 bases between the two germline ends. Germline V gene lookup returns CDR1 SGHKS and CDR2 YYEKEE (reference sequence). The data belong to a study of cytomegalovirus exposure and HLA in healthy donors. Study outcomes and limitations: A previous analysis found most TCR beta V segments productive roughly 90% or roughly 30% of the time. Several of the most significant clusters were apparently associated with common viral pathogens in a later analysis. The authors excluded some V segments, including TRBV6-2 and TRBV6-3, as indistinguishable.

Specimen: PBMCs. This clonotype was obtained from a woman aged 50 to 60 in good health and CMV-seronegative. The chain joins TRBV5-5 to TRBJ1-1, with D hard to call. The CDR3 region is CASSLQGLATEAFF. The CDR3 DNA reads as TGTGCCAGCAGCCTACAAGGACTGGCCACTGAAGCTTTCTTT.